The present TCR beta chain was sequenced within a study of Graves' ophthalmopathy and Graves' hyperthyroidism. Study-wide results and limits: The blood repertoire also included most expanded thyroid clonotypes above 0.001 frequency.

Diagnoses were established from clinical symptoms, serum thyroxine, TRAb, thyroid ultrasound and orbital computed tomography. PBMCs stemmed from over 8.5 ml of fresh peripheral blood. TCR beta CDR3 amplification used RNA transcripts. The authors performed first-round RT-PCR with HTBI primers and then a second-round multiplex PCR. TCRdb passed the multiplex PCR reads through MiXCR, listing each CDR3 protein once. The table includes roughly 700,000 distinct CDR3 sequences, about 44% detected once. Notes on this clonotype: Its matching antigen is unknown.

The sequence was collected from an adult man with Graves' ophthalmopathy. The sample taken for sequencing was peripheral blood.

CDR3 in amino acids: CASSSGTARNEKLFF. The CDR3 DNA reads TGTGCCAGCAGCTCGGGGACAGCTCGTAATGAAAAACTGTTTTTT. The J gene is TRBJ1-4, the V gene TRBV11-2; 7 nucleotides agree with TRBD1. This CDR3 region has 15 residues. Germline V gene lookup returns CDR1 SGHAT and CDR2 FQNNGV. The V and J ends lost 4 bases and 4 bases, in that order; junction bases with no gene match: 6.